This entry lists 5 T cell receptor beta chains sequenced from one sample in a study of blood T cell repertoires in COVID-19. The table came from immunoSEQ multiplex PCR; TCRdb's copy has only in-frame clones and leaves some out. The sample has about 110,000 clones; roughly 85% are singletons. The specimen sequenced was peripheral blood. The receptors were gathered from a human donor in a cohort sampled during active COVID-19.

Only one count was recorded for this clone. V is TRBV18 and J is TRBJ2-2; D perhaps matches TRBD1 (6 bases). Germline V CDR1 and CDR2: KGHSH, LQKENI. V was pared by 4 bases and J by 5 bases, with 17 bases between. The CDR3 covers 16 residues. CDR3: CASSLTDSLRTGELFF. The CDR3 nucleotides read TGTGCCAGCTCACTGACGGACAGCCTCAGGACCGGGGAGCTGTTTTTT.

J is TRBJ1-2 and V is TRBV19; 7 bases fit TRBD1. The CDR3 has 17 amino acids. CDR1 and CDR2 from the germline V gene are LNHDA and SQIVND (reference sequence). V lost 5 bases to trimming and J lost 7 bases; unmatched junction nucleotides: 19. CDR3 sequence: CASSPIAGTARMGGYTF. The CDR3 DNA sequence: TGTGCCAGTAGTCCCATAGCCGGGACAGCAAGGATGGGTGGCTACACCTTC.

CDR3 in amino acids: CASRRDFNSNQPQHF. CDR3 nucleotides: TGCGCCAGCAGAAGGGACTTTAATAGCAATCAGCCCCAGCATTTT. This chain joins TRBV5-1 and TRBJ1-5; D is possibly TRBD1 (5 bases). The germline V gene encodes CDR1 SGHRS and CDR2 YFSETQ. V dropped 5 bases and J dropped 0 bases, with 12 bases sitting between them. The CDR3 has 15 amino acids.

The chain uses TRBV10-1 and TRBJ2-7; tentative D call: TRBD1 (6 bases). Trimming cost V 2 bases and J 2 bases, with 10 bases left between them. Germline CDR1 and CDR2: WNHNN and SYGVQD (reference sequence). The CDR3 loop spans 14 amino acids. In DNA, the CDR3 is TGCGCCAGCAGTGAGGGACAGTCACCCTACGAGCAGTACTTC. Protein sequence: CASSEGQSPYEQYF.

Only a few counts were recorded for this clone. J is TRBJ1-6 and V is TRBV6-5; 10 bases agree with TRBD1. The CDR3 runs to 14 residues. With V trimmed by 6 bases and J by 8 bases, 4 bases remained unmatched. The germline V gene has CDR1 MNHEY and CDR2 SVGAGI. CDR3 loop: CASRFGQGDSPLHF. The CDR3 region has the DNA TGTGCCAGCAGATTCGGACAGGGGGATTCACCCCTCCACTTT.